What follows are 17 T cell receptor beta chains derived from one specimen sequenced in a study of CD8 T cells in Susac syndrome. An amount of RNA that ranged from 0.5 to 1 ug was reverse transcribed with random hexamers. TCRdb reprocessed the immunoSEQ multiplex PCR reads via MiXCR and lists one record per CDR3 protein. The sample yields about 250,000 distinct CDR3 sequences, around 93% seen once. The sample consisted of CD4+ T cells from PBMCs. These receptors originate from a human donor with multiple sclerosis.

This sequence joins TRBV30 and TRBJ1-1; possibly TRBD1 for D (5 bases). The length of the CDR3 is 15 residues. Germline V gene sequence: CDR1 GTSNPN, CDR2 SVGIG (reference sequence). V lost 6 bases to trimming and J lost 2 bases, with 19 bases between them. The DNA for the CDR3 is TGTGCCTGCCCTCATCCCCGAGGGGCCAACACTGAAGCTTTCTTT. It specifies CACPHPRGANTEAFF. Looking up the rest from reference TRBV30 and TRBJ1-1 gives the full variable domain: SQTIHQWPATLVQPVGSPLSLECTVEGTSNPNLYWYRQAAGRGLQLLFYSVGIGQISSEVPQNLSASRPQDRQFILSSKKLLLSDSGFYLCACPHPRGANTEAFFGQGTRLTVV.

The chain couples TRBV18 to TRBJ2-1, with TRBD1 matching over 7 bases. Germline V lookup: CDR1 KGHSH, CDR2 LQKENI. The CDR3 has 15 amino acids. V lost 3 bases to trimming and J lost 2 bases; unmatched junction nucleotides: 4. CDR3 sequence: CASSPLDRPYNEQFF. In nucleotides, the CDR3 is TGTGCCAGCTCACCTTTGGACAGGCCCTACAATGAGCAGTTCTTC. Filled out from reference TRBV18 and TRBJ2-1, the complete variable domain reads NAGVMQNPRHLVRRRGQEARLRCSPMKGHSHVYWYRQLPEEGLKFMVYLQKENIIDESGMPKERFSAEFPKEGPSILRIQQVVRGDSAAYFCASSPLDRPYNEQFFGPGTRLTVL.

This clonotype was detected once. V gene TRBV12-3 or TRBV12-4 combines with J gene TRBJ2-7; D gene unclear. The length of the CDR3 is 12 residues. Trimming stripped 7 bases from V and 1 base from J, with 8 bases between. CDR3 amino acids: CASMSPSYEQYF. CDR3 nucleotide sequence: TGTGCCAGCATGTCCCCATCCTACGAGCAGTACTTC.

V usage is TRBV7-9 and J usage is TRBJ2-4; no reliable D call. This CDR3 contains 14 residues. Trimming stripped 5 bases from V and 4 bases from J, with 12 bases between. Germline CDR1 SEHNR, CDR2 FQNEAQ (reference sequence). CDR3 DNA sequence: TGTGCCAGCAGCCGAACCGGGCCGAAAAACATTCAGTACTTC. Translated: CASSRTGPKNIQYF. Together with reference TRBV7-9 and TRBJ2-4, the CDR3 gives the full variable domain: DTGVSQNPRHKITKRGQNVTFRCDPISEHNRLYWYRQTLGQGPEFLTYFQNEAQLEKSRLLSDRFSAERPKGSFSTLEIQRTEQGDSAMYLCASSRTGPKNIQYFGAGTRLSVL.

The chain links TRBV19 to TRBJ2-6, with D unresolved. The CDR3 totals 13 residues. Germline loops: CDR1 LNHDA, CDR2 SQIVND (reference sequence). V lost 3 bases and J 4 bases, leaving 4 bases between the germline ends. The CDR3 coding sequence is TGTGCCAGTAGTATTAGGGGGGCCAACGTCCTGACTTTC. Protein: CASSIRGANVLTF.

The V call is TRBV2, the J call TRBJ1-2; 8 bases match TRBD1. The CDR3 totals 13 residues. Germline V gene sequence: CDR1 SNHLY, CDR2 FYNNEI. V dropped 5 bases and J dropped 4; count of bases not matched to a gene: 3. The CDR3: CASSLRGLYGYTF. The CDR3 DNA is TGTGCCAGCAGTCTCAGGGGGCTCTATGGCTACACCTTC.

The chain joins TRBV30 to TRBJ1-2; 7 bases map to TRBD1. CDR1 GTSNPN and CDR2 SVGIG come from the germline V gene (reference sequence). The trim removed 0 bases at V and 5 bases at J, leaving 6 bases unmatched. This CDR3 has 14 amino acids. CDR3 in DNA: TGTGCCTGGAGTGTACTAGGGACAGTTTATGGCTACACCTTC. Its protein is CAWSVLGTVYGYTF.

This CDR3 is CASSPGPPARGGGYTF. The CDR3 nucleotides are TGTGCCAGCAGCCCGGGGCCGCCTGCCCGAGGGGGCGGCTACACCTTC. The rearrangement links TRBV3-1 to TRBJ1-2, with 7 bases aligning to TRBD1. The CDR3 has 16 amino acids. CDR1 is LGHDT and CDR2 is YNNKEL in the germline V gene (reference sequence). Trimming cost V 4 bases and J 8 bases; bases outside gene matches: 16.

The chain employs TRBV19 and TRBJ1-5; weak D call: TRBD1 (6 bases). CDR1 and CDR2 (germline): LNHDA, SQIVND (reference sequence). Trimming stripped 7 bases from V and 0 bases from J, with 13 bases between. CDR3 size: 15 residues. CDR3 amino acids: CASTIGGYSNQPQHF. In DNA, the CDR3 is TGTGCCAGTACCATAGGGGGTTATAGCAATCAGCCCCAGCATTTT.

The chain employs TRBV7-2 and TRBJ2-1; TRBD1 matches at 7 bases. CDR1 is SGHTA and CDR2 is FQGNSA in the germline V gene. The CDR3 consists of 15 residues. J was trimmed by 5 bases and V by 1 base; bases with no gene match: 5. The CDR3 coding sequence is TGTGCCAGCAGCTTAGAGGGGACAGCTCACAATGAGCAGTTCTTC. Encoded protein: CASSLEGTAHNEQFF.

V gene TRBV30 combines with J gene TRBJ1-1; 8 bases line up with TRBD1. CDR3 length: 13 residues. After removal of 6 bases from V and 5 bases from J, the junction contained 8 bases not matched to a gene. Germline V gene lookup returns CDR1 GTSNPN and CDR2 SVGIG (reference sequence). The CDR3 DNA sequence: TGTGCCTGTCCTCGACAGGGGAAAACTGAAGCTTTCTTT. The encoded protein is CACPRQGKTEAFF.

This chain uses TRBV30 with TRBJ1-1; D ambiguous. V was shortened by 4 bases and J by 0 bases, with 12 bases between the two germline ends. Germline CDR1 GTSNPN, CDR2 SVGIG (reference sequence). The CDR3 covers 14 residues. The CDR3 DNA follows: TGTGCCTGGATCTCAGGAGTCATGAACACTGAAGCTTTCTTT. Amino acid sequence: CAWISGVMNTEAFF.

This rearrangement joins TRBV20-1 to TRBJ2-3; 7 nucleotides align to TRBD2. Germline CDR1 reads DFQATT; CDR2 reads SNEGSKA (reference sequence). V gave up 0 bases and J gave up 2 bases; unmatched junction bases: 5. The CDR3 covers 15 residues. CDR3 DNA sequence: TGCAGTGCTAGAGATGGGGGGACTAACACAGATACGCAGTATTTT. Encoded protein: CSARDGGTNTDTQYF.

The V and J genes are TRBV5-1 and TRBJ2-4; 11 bases fit TRBD2. CDR1 is SGHRS and CDR2 is YFSETQ in the germline V gene. The CDR3 totals 15 residues. V shed 4 bases, J shed 9 bases, and the junction held 9 bases outside the gene matches. In nucleotides, the CDR3 is TGCGCCAGCAGCACGACTAGCGGGGTGCTGAGCATTCAGTACTTC. This translates into CASSTTSGVLSIQYF.

This clonotype was seen a handful of times. This chain joins TRBV7-8 and TRBJ1-5; D is uncertain. Germline V gene data show CDR1 as SGHVS and CDR2 as FQNEAQ. V gave up 1 base and J gave up 3 bases, with 4 bases separating them. The CDR3 loop spans 13 amino acids. In DNA form, the CDR3 reads TGTGCCAGCAGCTTAGGTCCCAATCAGCCCCAGCATTTT. This translates into CASSLGPNQPQHF.

The chain joins TRBV30 to TRBJ2-5, with TRBD2 as a possible D gene (6 bases). The ends were cut back, 5 bases at V and 0 bases at J, with 10 bases in the middle. The CDR3 consists of 13 residues. The germline V gene has CDR1 GTSNPN and CDR2 SVGIG (reference sequence). The CDR3: CAWAGSHQETQYF. The CDR3 DNA follows: TGTGCCTGGGCCGGGAGCCACCAAGAGACCCAGTACTTC.

This chain's CDR3 is CASSLSRRGETQYF. In nucleotides, the CDR3 is TGTGCCAGCAGCTTATCACGGAGAGGAGAGACCCAGTACTTC. The chain has TRBV5-4 and TRBJ2-5, with D unclear. V lost 2 bases and J lost 4, with 12 bases in between. Germline CDR1 is SGHNT and CDR2 is YYREEE (reference sequence). The CDR3 consists of 14 residues. The entire variable domain, with the rest obtained from reference TRBV5-4 and TRBJ2-5, is as follows: ETGVTQSPTHLIKTRGQQVTLRCSSQSGHNTVSWYQQALGQGPQFIFQYYREEENGRGNFPPRFSGLQFPNYSSELNVNALELDDSALYLCASSLSRRGETQYFGPGTRLLVL.